This T cell receptor (beta chain) was found in a study of early T cells in non-severe SARS-CoV-2 infection. The CDR3 has 15 amino acids. Germline V gene data show CDR1 as MDHEN and CDR2 as SYDVKM. The V gene lost 6 bases and the J gene lost 6 bases, with 18 bases spanning the gap. A few counts support this clonotype. Individual cDNA molecules carried attached unique molecular identifiers. Each CDR3 protein is one row after TCRdb ran MiXCR on the 5' RACE reads. The sample has tens of thousands of distinct CDR3 sequences, roughly 14% seen once. This chain connects TRBV28 to TRBJ2-1; tentative D call: TRBD1 (6 bases). This sequence originates from an adult who was a healthcare worker with PCR-confirmed SARS-CoV-2 infection or an uninfected control (not recorded which). The material sequenced was whole blood, taken at baseline. CDR3 in amino acids: CASSPPRGNLNEQFF. The CDR3 DNA is TGTGCCAGCAGCCCCCCGAGGGGGAATCTCAATGAGCAGTTCTTC.